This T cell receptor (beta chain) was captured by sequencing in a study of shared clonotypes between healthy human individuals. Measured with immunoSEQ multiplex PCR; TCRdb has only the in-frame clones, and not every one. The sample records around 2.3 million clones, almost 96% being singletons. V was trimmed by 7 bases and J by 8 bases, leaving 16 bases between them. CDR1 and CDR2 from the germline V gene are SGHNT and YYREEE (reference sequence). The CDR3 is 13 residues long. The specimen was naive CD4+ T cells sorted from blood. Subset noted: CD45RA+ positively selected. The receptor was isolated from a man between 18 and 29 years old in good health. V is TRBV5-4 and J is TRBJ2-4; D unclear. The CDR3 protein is CASWQVGSDIQYF. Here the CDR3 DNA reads TGTGCCAGCTGGCAGGTTGGTTCGGACATTCAGTACTTC. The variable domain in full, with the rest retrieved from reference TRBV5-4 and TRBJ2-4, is ETGVTQSPTHLIKTRGQQVTLRCSSQSGHNTVSWYQQALGQGPQFIFQYYREEENGRGNFPPRFSGLQFPNYSSELNVNALELDDSALYLCASWQVGSDIQYFGAGTRLSVL.